This T cell receptor beta chain stems from a study of shared clonotypes between healthy human individuals. In the naive CD8 group, cells lacked CD45RO and were positively selected for CCR7, so terminally differentiated effector memory CD45RA+ cells were left out. Repertoires were generated with immunoSEQ multiplex PCR, while TCRdb's copy carries only in-frame clones and drops some. Of about 2.1 million clones in the sample, over 85% were seen once. V dropped 1 base and J dropped 0 bases, with 13 bases sitting between them. Germline CDR1 is SGHVS and CDR2 is FQNEAQ. This CDR3 spans 16 amino acids. On this clone itself: The antigen remains undetermined.

Regarding the study as a whole: Having only a few donors restricted how much genetic and exposure-history diversity was captured.

Material: naive CD8+ T cells from PBMCs. The gene calls are TRBV7-8 and TRBJ2-7; D is ambiguous. The origin of this receptor is a man between 18 and 29 years old in good health. Some clones in this sample may be carry-over from other donors' samples. CDR3 amino acids: CASSLDAEPSSYEQYF. The CDR3 nucleotides are TGTGCCAGCAGCTTAGATGCGGAGCCGTCCTCCTACGAGCAGTACTTC.